Each of the 20 T cell receptor beta chains below was sequenced from the same sample in a study of blood T cell repertoires in COVID-19. Sequenced by immunoSEQ multiplex PCR; TCRdb stores in-frame clones only, minus some. The sample has over 120,000 clones; over 80% are singletons. Sequenced input: peripheral blood. The receptors derive from a woman between 50 and 59 years old with acute or convalescent COVID-19.

This clone was picked up a small number of times. The V gene is TRBV24-1, the J gene TRBJ1-5; perhaps TRBD1 as D (5 bases). The V end was cut by 5 bases, the J end by 3 bases, with 10 bases between. CDR1 KGHDR and CDR2 SFDVKD come from the germline V gene. CDR3 length equals 14 residues. This chain's CDR3 is CATSAAGPNQPQHF. CDR3 DNA sequence: TGTGCCACCAGTGCCGCAGGGCCCAATCAGCCCCAGCATTTT.

The chain uses TRBV18 and TRBJ2-5, with a tentative D call TRBD2 (6 bases). Trimming took off 0 bases at V and 5 bases at J, with 13 bases between the two ends. Germline CDR1 is KGHSH and CDR2 is LQKENI. The CDR3 consists of 15 residues. The CDR3 is CASSPPEGSRETQYF. DNA of the CDR3: TGTGCCAGCTCACCACCGGAGGGCAGTAGGGAGACCCAGTACTTC.

The rearrangement joins TRBV5-6 to TRBJ1-2, with TRBD1 matching over 7 bases. Germline V gene sequence: CDR1 SGHDT, CDR2 YYEEEE. J gave up 7 bases and V 0 bases, and 6 bases lay outside the gene matches. The CDR3 totals 14 residues. The CDR3 DNA is TGTGCCAGCAGCTTGGGGCAGGGGGAAGGTGGCTACACCTTC. Protein sequence: CASSLGQGEGGYTF.

V gene TRBV29-1 combines with J gene TRBJ1-2; D unclear. Trimming left V 6 bases short and J 1 base short, with 9 bases between. Germline CDR1 and CDR2: SQVTM and ANQGSEA. This CDR3 has 12 amino acids. The CDR3 is CSVQFINYGYTF. DNA for the CDR3: TGCAGCGTGCAGTTTATTAACTATGGCTACACCTTC.

The chain combines TRBV2 with TRBJ2-1; 11 bases map to TRBD2. V lost 6 bases, J lost 3 bases, and 7 bases stayed unmatched. The CDR3 has 16 residues. Germline lookup yields CDR1 SNHLY and CDR2 FYNNEI. CDR3 nucleotide sequence: TGTGCCAGCAGCCTCATAGCGGGAGGGCTCTACAATGAGCAGTTCTTC. Translating gives CASSLIAGGLYNEQFF.

This rearrangement joins TRBV2 to TRBJ1-1; D gene uncertain. Germline V gene sequence: CDR1 SNHLY, CDR2 FYNNEI. The germline V and J ends were trimmed by 2 bases and 7 bases, with 5 bases remaining between them. This CDR3 is 11 amino acids long. As DNA, the CDR3 is TGTGCCAGCAGTGAAATTCGTGAAGCTTTCTTT. As protein: CASSEIREAFF.

The rearrangement links TRBV27 to TRBJ1-1, with TRBD1 matching over 8 bases. There are 14 residues in the CDR3. With V trimmed by 6 bases and J by 6 bases, 9 bases remained unmatched. From germline, CDR1 is MNHEY and CDR2 SMNVEV (reference sequence). As DNA, the CDR3 is TGTGCCAGCAGCCCAGGGGGCGGAATCGCTGAAGCTTTCTTT. It translates to CASSPGGGIAEAFF.

The gene calls are TRBV18 and TRBJ1-1; 8 nucleotides align to TRBD1. The CDR3 covers 14 residues. V lost 2 bases, J lost 5 bases, and 4 bases stayed unmatched. Germline V lookup: CDR1 KGHSH, CDR2 LQKENI. The CDR3 loop is CASSPGQGWTEAFF. Written as DNA, the CDR3 is TGTGCCAGCTCACCAGGACAGGGATGGACTGAAGCTTTCTTT.

J is TRBJ2-3 and V is TRBV18; 9 bases are a match to TRBD1. Germline-derived CDR1 and CDR2 are KGHSH and LQKENI. V dropped 6 bases and J dropped 0; count of bases not matched to a gene: 7. CDR3 length equals 16 residues. Here the CDR3 DNA reads TGTGCCAGCTCGCCGGGGACAGGGCCCAGCACAGATACGCAGTATTTT. This codes for CASSPGTGPSTDTQYF.

The rearrangement uses TRBV3-1 (or the pseudogene TRBV3-2) and TRBJ2-7; unclear D gene. This CDR3 is 14 amino acids long. Deletions cut 3 bases from V and 6 bases from J, with 15 bases between. Per the germline V gene, CDR1 is LGHDT and CDR2 is YNNKEL (reference sequence). The CDR3 DNA reads as TGTGCCAGCAGCCAGGATCCCCAATCAGGCGAGCAGTACTTC. Protein product: CASSQDPQSGEQYF.

The chain links TRBV7-6 to TRBJ2-3; D uncertain. Germline V gene data show CDR1 as SGHVS and CDR2 as FNYEAQ. There are 12 residues in the CDR3. V was pared by 5 bases and J by 5 bases, with 8 bases between. The CDR3 sequence is CASSLPLDTQYF. The CDR3 DNA reads as TGTGCCAGCAGCCTACCCCTAGATACGCAGTATTTT. Full variable domain (outside the CDR3, taken from reference TRBV7-6 and TRBJ2-3): GAGVSQSPRYKVTKRGQDVALRCDPISGHVSLYWYRQALGQGPEFLTYFNYEAQQDKSGLPNDRFSAERPEGSISTLTIQRTEQRDSAMYRCASSLPLDTQYFGPGTRLTVL.

The rearrangement links TRBV28 to TRBJ1-2, with 8 bases matching TRBD1. The CDR3 is 14 amino acids. After removal of 2 bases from V and 4 bases from J, the junction contained 3 bases not matched to a gene. In germline, CDR1 is MDHEN, CDR2 SYDVKM. The CDR3 DNA reads TGTGCCAGCAGTTTAATCGGACAGGGCTATGGCTACACCTTC. Its translation: CASSLIGQGYGYTF.

The rearrangement links TRBV15 to TRBJ1-5, with a tentative D call TRBD1 (5 bases). CDR3 length equals 14 residues. The V end lost 2 bases, the J end lost 5 bases, and 10 bases lay between the germline ends. Per the germline V gene, CDR1 is LNHNV and CDR2 is YYDKDF (reference sequence). CDR3 bases: TGTGCCACCAGCAGAATAGGGGTTGATCAGCCCCAGCATTTT. Its protein product is CATSRIGVDQPQHF. Looking up the rest from reference TRBV15 and TRBJ1-5 gives the full variable domain: DAMVIQNPRYQVTQFGKPVTLSCSQTLNHNVMYWYQQKSSQAPKLLFHYYDKDFNNEADTPDNFQSRRPNTSFCFLDIRSPGLGDTAMYLCATSRIGVDQPQHFGDGTRLSIL.

V usage is TRBV7-3 and J usage is TRBJ2-2, with TRBD2 identical over 7 bases. With 2 bases clipped from V and 0 bases from J, the junction kept 3 bases outside the gene matches. Germline CDR1 SGHTA, CDR2 FQGTGA. The CDR3 totals 16 residues. The CDR3 reads CASSLGLVTNTGELFF. CDR3 nucleotides: TGTGCCAGCAGCTTAGGACTAGTTACGAACACCGGGGAGCTGTTTTTT.

The chain is built from TRBV11-3 and TRBJ1-1; D not resolved. CDR1 and CDR2 from the germline V gene are SGHNT and YENEEA. Trimming took 0 bases from V and 5 from J, leaving 16 bases between them. The CDR3 is made up of 16 amino acids. Here the CDR3 reads CASSLEEGEGATEAFF. CDR3 DNA sequence: TGTGCCAGCAGCTTAGAGGAGGGTGAGGGTGCAACTGAAGCTTTCTTT.

CDR3 loop: CAISPTVYEQYF. The DNA for the CDR3 is TGTGCCATCAGCCCGACAGTTTACGAGCAGTACTTC. The V call is TRBV10-3, the J call TRBJ2-7; D possibly corresponds to TRBD1 (5 bases). Germline loops: CDR1 ENHRY, CDR2 SYGVKD. There are 12 residues in the CDR3. The germline V and J ends were trimmed by 6 bases and 4 bases, with 10 bases remaining between them.

The chain has TRBV4-2 and TRBJ2-4; 10 bases are shared with TRBD1. Germline loops: CDR1 LGHNA, CDR2 YNFKEQ. Trimming at V came to 4 bases and at J to 5 bases, leaving 2 bases not matched to a gene. The CDR3 is 14 amino acids. The CDR3 nucleotides read TGTGCCAGCAGCCCTGGGACAGGGGAAAACATTCAGTACTTC. This sequence encodes CASSPGTGENIQYF.

CDR3 residues: CASSLRVPPGYGTQYF. CDR3 nucleotides: TGTGCCAGCAGCTTAAGGGTCCCACCGGGATACGGCACGCAGTACTTC. The chain uses TRBV13 and TRBJ2-7, with D tentatively TRBD2 (5 bases). The CDR3 runs to 16 residues. The V gene's germline CDR1 is PRHDT and CDR2 FYEKMQ (reference sequence). Trimming stripped 2 bases from V and 9 bases from J, with 23 bases between.

The rearrangement links TRBV5-1 to TRBJ2-5; 9 nucleotides align to TRBD1. This CDR3 has 14 amino acids. Unmatched junction bases numbered 7, after V lost 5 bases and J lost 5 bases. Germline assignment: CDR1 SGHRS and CDR2 YFSETQ. CDR3 DNA sequence: TGCGCCAGCAGAGTCGGGACAGGGACGGAGACCCAGTACTTC. This codes for CASRVGTGTETQYF.

This chain connects TRBV5-6 to TRBJ1-5; no clear D. Trimming took 1 base from V and 0 from J, leaving 8 bases between them. The CDR3 totals 15 residues. Per germline, CDR1 SGHDT and CDR2 YYEEEE. The chain's CDR3 is CASSLWQFSNQPQHF. The CDR3 DNA reads as TGTGCCAGCAGCTTGTGGCAGTTTAGCAATCAGCCCCAGCATTTT.